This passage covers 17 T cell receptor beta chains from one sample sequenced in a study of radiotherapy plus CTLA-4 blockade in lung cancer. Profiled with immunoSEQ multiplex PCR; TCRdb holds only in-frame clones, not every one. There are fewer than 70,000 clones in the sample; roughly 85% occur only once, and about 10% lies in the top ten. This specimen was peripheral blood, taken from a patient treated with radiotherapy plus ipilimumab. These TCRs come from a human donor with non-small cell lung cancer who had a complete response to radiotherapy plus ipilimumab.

The chain's CDR3 is CASSSIQGMNTEAFF. In nucleotides, the CDR3 is TGTGCCAGCAGCTCGATACAGGGCATGAACACTGAAGCTTTCTTT. The rearrangement uses TRBV5-4 and TRBJ1-1; a possible D gene is TRBD1 (6 bases). The length of the CDR3 is 15 residues. CDR1 is SGHNT, CDR2 YYREEE, per germline (reference sequence). The V end lost 3 bases, the J end lost 0 bases, and 12 bases lay between the germline ends.

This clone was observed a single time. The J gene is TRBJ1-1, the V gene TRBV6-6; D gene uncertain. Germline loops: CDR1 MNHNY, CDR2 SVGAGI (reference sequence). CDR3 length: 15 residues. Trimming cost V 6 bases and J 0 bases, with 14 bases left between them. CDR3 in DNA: TGTGCCAGCAGCCCCGTCTACTCCATGAACACTGAAGCTTTCTTT. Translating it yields CASSPVYSMNTEAFF.

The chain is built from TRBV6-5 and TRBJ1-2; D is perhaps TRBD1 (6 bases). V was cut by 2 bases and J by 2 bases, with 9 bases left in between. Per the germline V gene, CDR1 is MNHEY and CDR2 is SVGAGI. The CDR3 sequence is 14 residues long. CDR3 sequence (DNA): TGTGCCAGCAGTTACAGGAGGGGGAACTATGGCTACACCTTC. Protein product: CASSYRRGNYGYTF.

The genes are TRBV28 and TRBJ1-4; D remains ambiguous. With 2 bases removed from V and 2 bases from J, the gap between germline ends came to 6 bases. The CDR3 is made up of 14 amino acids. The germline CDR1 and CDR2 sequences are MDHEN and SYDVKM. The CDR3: CASSLVGTNEKLFF. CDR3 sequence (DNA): TGTGCCAGCAGTTTAGTTGGGACTAATGAAAAACTGTTTTTT.

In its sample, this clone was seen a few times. CDR3 nucleotide sequence: TGTGCCAGCAGCAGACAGGATGGCGGAGAAGCTTTCTTT. Protein sequence: CASSRQDGGEAFF. This chain joins TRBV7-6 and TRBJ1-1, with D perhaps TRBD1 (6 bases). Germline CDR1 is SGHVS and CDR2 is FNYEAQ. The CDR3 has 13 residues. V lost 5 bases, J lost 8 bases, and 15 bases lay in between.

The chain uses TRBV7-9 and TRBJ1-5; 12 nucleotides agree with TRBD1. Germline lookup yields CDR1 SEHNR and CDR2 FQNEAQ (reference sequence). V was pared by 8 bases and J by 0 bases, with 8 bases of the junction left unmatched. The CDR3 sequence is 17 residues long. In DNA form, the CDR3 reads TGTGCCAGCGCCGGGACAGGGGGCTCGTTTAGCAATCAGCCCCAGCATTTT. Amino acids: CASAGTGGSFSNQPQHF.

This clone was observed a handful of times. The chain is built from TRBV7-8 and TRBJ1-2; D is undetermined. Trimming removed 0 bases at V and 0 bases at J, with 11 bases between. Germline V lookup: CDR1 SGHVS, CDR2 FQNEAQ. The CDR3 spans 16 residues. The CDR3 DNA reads TGTGCCAGCAGCTTAGCGCAAAGGCGAGCTAACTATGGCTACACCTTC. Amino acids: CASSLAQRRANYGYTF.

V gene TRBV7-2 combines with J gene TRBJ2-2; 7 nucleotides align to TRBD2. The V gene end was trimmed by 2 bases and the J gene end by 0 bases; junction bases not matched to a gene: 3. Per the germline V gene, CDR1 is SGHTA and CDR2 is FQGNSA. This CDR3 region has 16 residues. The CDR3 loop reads CASSLRGVTNTGELFF. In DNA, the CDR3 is TGTGCCAGCAGCTTACGGGGGGTAACGAACACCGGGGAGCTGTTTTTT. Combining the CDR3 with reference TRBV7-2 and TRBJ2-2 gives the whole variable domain GAGVSQSPSNKVTEKGKDVELRCDPISGHTALYWYRQSLGQGLEFLIYFQGNSAPDKSGLPSDRFSAERTGGSVSTLTIQRTQQEDSAVYLCASSLRGVTNTGELFFGEGSRLTVL.

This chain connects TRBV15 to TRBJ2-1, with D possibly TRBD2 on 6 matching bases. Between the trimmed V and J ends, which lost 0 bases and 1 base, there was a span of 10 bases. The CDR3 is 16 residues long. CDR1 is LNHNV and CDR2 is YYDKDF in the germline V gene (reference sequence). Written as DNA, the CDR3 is TGTGCCACCAGCAGAGATAAGCGGGCTTCCTACAATGAGCAGTTCTTC. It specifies CATSRDKRASYNEQFF.

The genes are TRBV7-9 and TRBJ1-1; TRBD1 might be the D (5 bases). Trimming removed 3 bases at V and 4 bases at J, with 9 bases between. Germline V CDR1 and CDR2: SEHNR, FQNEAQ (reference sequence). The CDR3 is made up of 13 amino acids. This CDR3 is CASSFDRGTEAFF. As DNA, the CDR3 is TGTGCCAGCAGCTTTGACAGAGGCACTGAAGCTTTCTTT.

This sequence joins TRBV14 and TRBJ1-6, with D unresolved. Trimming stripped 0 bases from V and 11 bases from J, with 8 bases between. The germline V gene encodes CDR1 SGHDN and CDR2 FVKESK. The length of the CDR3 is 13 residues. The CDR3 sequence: CASSQDQWPPLHF. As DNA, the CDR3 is TGTGCCAGCAGCCAAGATCAGTGGCCACCCCTCCACTTT.

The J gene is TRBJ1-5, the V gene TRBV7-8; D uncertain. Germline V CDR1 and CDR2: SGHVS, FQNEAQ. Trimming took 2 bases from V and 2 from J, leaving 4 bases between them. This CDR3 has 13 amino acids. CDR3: CASSLSGNQPQHF. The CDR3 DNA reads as TGTGCCAGCAGCTTATCCGGCAATCAGCCCCAGCATTTT.

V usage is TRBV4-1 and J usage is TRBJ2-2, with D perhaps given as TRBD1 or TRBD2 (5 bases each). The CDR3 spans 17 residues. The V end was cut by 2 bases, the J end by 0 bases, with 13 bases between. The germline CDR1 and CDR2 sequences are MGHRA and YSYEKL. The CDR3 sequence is CASSQPGTDANTGELFF. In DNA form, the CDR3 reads TGCGCCAGCAGCCAACCCGGGACGGACGCGAACACCGGGGAGCTGTTTTTT.

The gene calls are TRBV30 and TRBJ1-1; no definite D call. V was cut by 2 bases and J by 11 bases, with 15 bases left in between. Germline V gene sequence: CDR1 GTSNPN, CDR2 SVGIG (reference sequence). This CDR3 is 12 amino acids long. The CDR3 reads CAWSSMGAFAFF. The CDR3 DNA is TGTGCCTGGAGTTCTATGGGTGCGTTTGCTTTCTTT.

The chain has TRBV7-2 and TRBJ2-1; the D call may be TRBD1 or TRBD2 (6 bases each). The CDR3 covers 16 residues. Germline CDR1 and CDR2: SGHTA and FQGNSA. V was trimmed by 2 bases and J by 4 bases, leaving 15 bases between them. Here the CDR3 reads CASSLRGTPQYNEQFF. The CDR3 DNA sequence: TGTGCCAGCAGCTTACGCGGGACACCTCAATACAATGAGCAGTTCTTC.

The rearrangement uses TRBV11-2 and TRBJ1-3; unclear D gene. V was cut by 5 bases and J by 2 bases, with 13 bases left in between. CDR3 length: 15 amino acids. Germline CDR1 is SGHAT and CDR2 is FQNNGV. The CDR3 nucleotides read TGTGCCAGCAGCCCCCCCGGCCTGCCTGGAAACACCATATATTTT. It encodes CASSPPGLPGNTIYF. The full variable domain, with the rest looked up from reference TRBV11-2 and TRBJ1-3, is EAGVAQSPRYKIIEKRQSVAFWCNPISGHATLYWYQQILGQGPKLLIQFQNNGVVDDSQLPKDRFSAERLKGVDSTLKIQPAKLEDSAVYLCASSPPGLPGNTIYFGEGSWLTVV.

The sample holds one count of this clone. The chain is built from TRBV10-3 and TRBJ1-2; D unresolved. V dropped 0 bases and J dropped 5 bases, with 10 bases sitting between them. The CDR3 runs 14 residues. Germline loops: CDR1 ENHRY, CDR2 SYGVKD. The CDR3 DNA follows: TGTGCCATCAGTGAGTCGATGAAAGCATATGGCTACACCTTC. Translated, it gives CAISESMKAYGYTF.